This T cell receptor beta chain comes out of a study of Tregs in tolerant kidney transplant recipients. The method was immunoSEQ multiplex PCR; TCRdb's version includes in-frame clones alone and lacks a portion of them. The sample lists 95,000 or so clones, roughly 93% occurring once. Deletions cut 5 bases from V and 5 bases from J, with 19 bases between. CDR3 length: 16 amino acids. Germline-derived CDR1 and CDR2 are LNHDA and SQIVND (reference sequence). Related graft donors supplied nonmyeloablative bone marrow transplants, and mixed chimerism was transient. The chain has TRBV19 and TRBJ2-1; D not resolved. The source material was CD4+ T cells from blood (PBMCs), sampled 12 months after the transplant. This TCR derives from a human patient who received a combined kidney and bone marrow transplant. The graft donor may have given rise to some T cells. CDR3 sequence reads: CASSYGPSRFNNEQFF. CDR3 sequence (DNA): TGTGCCAGTAGTTACGGTCCGTCACGGTTCAACAATGAGCAGTTCTTC.